This T cell receptor beta chain stems from a study of response to subunit inactivated influenza vaccine. Each CDR3 protein is one row after TCRdb ran MiXCR on the RT-PCR reads. The table lists under 200,000 distinct CDR3 sequences, around 12% of them singletons. V lost 4 bases and J 2 bases, leaving 24 bases between the germline ends. Germline V gives CDR1 MNHEY, CDR2 SVGEGT. This CDR3 comprises 20 residues. The same data also went into a second study, on T cells expressing NK-cell markers. That paper notes: 5'RACE template switching with UMIs generated TCR beta cDNA.

The TCR sequence derives from a man aged 45-65 years who received an inactivated influenza vaccine. This chain joins TRBV6-2 or TRBV6-3 and TRBJ2-6, with D perhaps matching TRBD1 (6 bases). The sequences come from CD8+ T cells sorted from PBMCs, collected 11 to 12 days after vaccination. The CDR3 DNA follows: TGTGCCAGCAGTTCCATGTCGCCAGGGGTACCCTGGGCTGGGGCCAACGTCCTGACTTTC. As protein: CASSSMSPGVPWAGANVLTF.